This TCR beta chain was documented in a study of shared clonotypes between healthy human individuals. Study-wide context: A few men and a couple of women, aged 18 to 49, were donors. Each donor had three CD4 naive, three CD4 memory, two CD8 naive and one CD8 memory plate. Study conclusions and caveats: Relative to clonotypes present in all four donors, those not shared had lower generation probabilities.

The table came from immunoSEQ multiplex PCR; TCRdb's copy has only in-frame clones and leaves some out. In the table there are about 550,000 clones, 95% to 96% of which are singletons. CD45RO-negative, CCR7-selected cells formed the naive CD8 fraction, which excluded terminally differentiated effector memory CD45RA+ cells. CDR1 is SGHRS and CDR2 is YFSETQ in the germline V gene. After removal of 5 bases from V and 0 bases from J, the junction contained 5 bases not matched to a gene. The CDR3 extends over 15 amino acids. A note on this clone: Its antigen is as yet unknown. Other DNA sequences in the same sample also yield this CDR3.

The clonotype comes from a woman aged 25 to 39 in good health. The sequencing input was naive CD8+ T cells sorted from blood. The chain has TRBV5-1 and TRBJ2-7; 10 bases map to TRBD2. CDR3 region: CASSLRTSGSYEQYF. CDR3 sequence (DNA): TGCGCCAGCAGTCTAAGGACTAGCGGCTCCTACGAGCAGTACTTC.